The 32 T cell receptor beta chains below all came from one sample that was sequenced in a study of radiation and T cells in renal cell carcinoma. Time point indicated: baseline pretreatment blood. Treatment here: 15 Gy SBRT to primary tumor, nephrectomy 4 weeks later. Libraries were prepared by immunoSEQ multiplex PCR; TCRdb keeps only in-frame clonotypes and omits some of them. The sample shows 110,000 to 150,000 clones, approximately 87% of them seen only once. The sequencing here drew on blood, taken from a patient whose treatment included radiotherapy and nephrectomy. The receptors shown here come from a woman between 50 and 59 years old with renal cell carcinoma.

The V gene is TRBV7-9, the J gene TRBJ2-6; D gene unclear. The CDR3 consists of 15 residues. Trimming pared 5 bases from V and 0 bases from J, leaving 8 bases between. Germline V gives CDR1 SEHNR, CDR2 FQNEAQ (reference sequence). The CDR3 DNA follows: TGTGCCAGCAGCCCCCCTGCCTCTGGGGCCAACGTCCTGACTTTC. Translating it yields CASSPPASGANVLTF. The variable domain in full, with the rest retrieved from reference TRBV7-9 and TRBJ2-6, is DTGVSQNPRHKITKRGQNVTFRCDPISEHNRLYWYRQTLGQGPEFLTYFQNEAQLEKSRLLSDRFSAERPKGSFSTLEIQRTEQGDSAMYLCASSPPASGANVLTFGAGSRLTVL.

The chain has TRBV27 and TRBJ1-6; D ambiguous. The CDR3 has 18 residues. Germline CDR1 reads MNHEY; CDR2 reads SMNVEV (reference sequence). Between the trimmed V and J ends, which lost 0 bases and 8 bases, there was a span of 20 bases. CDR3 nucleotides: TGTGCCAGCAGTTTATCGCAGAGCGGCGCGGCCAGGTATTCACCCCTCCACTTT. It codes for CASSLSQSGAARYSPLHF.

The gene calls are TRBV6-6 and TRBJ1-5, with unresolved D. CDR1 is MNHNY and CDR2 is SVGAGI in the germline V gene (reference sequence). V gave up 10 bases and J gave up 6 bases, with 16 bases separating them. The CDR3 is made up of 13 amino acids. CDR3 sequence reads: CATDPGGSQPQHF. The DNA of the CDR3 is TGTGCCACCGACCCCGGAGGTAGTCAGCCCCAGCATTTT.

The V call is TRBV7-9, the J call TRBJ2-2, with 13 bases matching TRBD2. The CDR3 loop spans 18 amino acids. In germline, CDR1 is SEHNR, CDR2 FQNEAQ (reference sequence). Trimming at V came to 5 bases and at J to 4 bases, leaving 10 bases not matched to a gene. The CDR3, as DNA: TGTGCCAGCAGCCCCTATACTAGCGGGAGGGCCAGCACCGGGGAGCTGTTTTTT. This translates into CASSPYTSGRASTGELFF. Looking up the rest from reference TRBV7-9 and TRBJ2-2 gives the full variable domain: DTGVSQNPRHKITKRGQNVTFRCDPISEHNRLYWYRQTLGQGPEFLTYFQNEAQLEKSRLLSDRFSAERPKGSFSTLEIQRTEQGDSAMYLCASSPYTSGRASTGELFFGEGSRLTVL.

This clone was recorded once. The CDR3 protein is CACASGEGFNSPLHF. CDR3 nucleotides: TGTGCCTGCGCCTCAGGGGAGGGCTTTAATTCACCCCTCCACTTT. This chain links TRBV30 with TRBJ1-6, with a weak D call TRBD1 (6 bases). Trimming cost V 6 bases and J 6 bases, with 18 bases left between them. Germline V lookup: CDR1 GTSNPN, CDR2 SVGIG (reference sequence). CDR3 length: 15 residues. The whole variable domain, filled in from reference TRBV30 and TRBJ1-6, reads SQTIHQWPATLVQPVGSPLSLECTVEGTSNPNLYWYRQAAGRGLQLLFYSVGIGQISSEVPQNLSASRPQDRQFILSSKKLLLSDSGFYLCACASGEGFNSPLHFGNGTRLTVT.

In this sample, this clone turned up a few times. This chain connects TRBV9 to TRBJ2-2; no reliable D call. V was shortened by 4 bases and J by 5 bases, with 9 bases between the two germline ends. Germline CDR1 SGDLS, CDR2 YYNGEE. This CDR3 has 13 residues. The CDR3 spells CASSPQRTGELFF. In nucleotides, the CDR3 is TGTGCCAGCAGCCCCCAAAGGACCGGGGAGCTGTTTTTT.

The chain carries TRBV9 and TRBJ1-1, with a tentative D call TRBD1 (6 bases). CDR1 is SGDLS, CDR2 YYNGEE, per germline. The V end was cut by 0 bases, the J end by 10 bases, with 22 bases between. The CDR3 runs 16 residues. CDR3 sequence (DNA): TGTGCCAGCAGCGTAGGGAGCCGCTTGGGGGGGCTGGGAGCTTTCTTT. This encodes CASSVGSRLGGLGAFF.

The chain combines TRBV27 with TRBJ1-4; D might be TRBD1 (6 bases). The ends were cut back, 3 bases at V and 7 bases at J, with 12 bases in the middle. This CDR3 is 14 amino acids long. Germline loops: CDR1 MNHEY, CDR2 SMNVEV (reference sequence). The CDR3 coding sequence is TGTGCCAGCAGTTTTTCAGGGGTCAGTGAAAAACTGTTTTTT. Amino acid sequence: CASSFSGVSEKLFF.

This clone was observed a single time. In DNA form, the CDR3 reads TGTGCCAGCTCACGAGCGAGATCTGGGGCCAACGTCCTGACTTTC. Translated, it gives CASSRARSGANVLTF. The J gene is TRBJ2-6, the V gene TRBV18; D is ambiguous. CDR1 KGHSH and CDR2 LQKENI come from the germline V gene. The V gene lost 4 bases and the J gene lost 1 base, with 8 bases spanning the gap. The CDR3 spans 15 residues.

The J gene is TRBJ2-7, the V gene TRBV18, with 8 bases matching TRBD1. V was clipped by 1 base and J by 2 bases; unmatched bases: 1. This CDR3 comprises 14 residues. CDR1 and CDR2 from the germline V gene are KGHSH and LQKENI. CDR3 residues: CASSPRQGTYEQYF. For the CDR3, the DNA is TGTGCCAGCTCACCACGACAGGGGACCTACGAGCAGTACTTC.

This chain connects TRBV4-3 to TRBJ2-1; a possible D gene is TRBD2 (7 bases). Per the germline V gene, CDR1 is LGHNA and CDR2 is YSLEER. This CDR3 is built from 13 residues. V was pared by 0 bases and J by 9 bases, with 9 bases between. CDR3 sequence (DNA): TGCGCCAGCAGCCAAGAGGGAGGGGGTGAGCAGTTCTTC. It codes for CASSQEGGGEQFF.

There are a few counts of this clone. The chain employs TRBV18 and TRBJ2-5; D is unclear. V lost 2 bases and J 2 bases, leaving 12 bases between the germline ends. This CDR3 has 15 residues. Germline assignment: CDR1 KGHSH and CDR2 LQKENI. The CDR3 coding sequence is TGTGCCAGCTCACCAACGGCAGGCATTCAAGAGACCCAGTACTTC. It translates to CASSPTAGIQETQYF.

The chain recombines TRBV5-1 with TRBJ1-2; D is uncertain. Germline V gene data show CDR1 as SGHRS and CDR2 as YFSETQ. The length of the CDR3 is 14 residues. The V and J ends lost 0 bases and 2 bases respectively, with 8 bases between them. The DNA of the CDR3 is TGCGCCAGCAGCTTGGCCCCGGAAAACTATGGCTACACCTTC. This translates into CASSLAPENYGYTF.

The chain joins TRBV18 to TRBJ2-7; TRBD1 is a possible D gene (5 bases). The CDR3 loop spans 13 amino acids. V was cut by 5 bases and J by 4 bases, with 12 bases left in between. Germline V gene lookup returns CDR1 KGHSH and CDR2 LQKENI. CDR3 sequence (DNA): TGTGCCAGCTCAGGGCAGGGCCAATACGAGCAGTACTTC. It specifies CASSGQGQYEQYF.

V and J are TRBV28 and TRBJ2-2; no definite D call. V shed 3 bases and J shed 4 bases, with 6 bases lying between them. The CDR3 spans 13 residues. Germline CDR1 reads MDHEN; CDR2 reads SYDVKM. The CDR3, as DNA: TGTGCCAGCAGTTTCCCGTCCACCGGGGAGCTGTTTTTT. Amino acids: CASSFPSTGELFF.

This sequence joins TRBV9 and TRBJ2-4; unclear D gene. Germline-derived CDR1 and CDR2 are SGDLS and YYNGEE. The CDR3 is 15 amino acids. The V gene lost 0 bases and the J gene lost 4 bases, with 11 bases spanning the gap. The CDR3 DNA reads as TGTGCCAGCAGCGTAGGGTACTCGGTGAAAAACATTCAGTACTTC. It specifies CASSVGYSVKNIQYF.

This sequence joins TRBV2 and TRBJ1-2, with 7 bases lining up with TRBD1. Germline CDR1 is SNHLY and CDR2 is FYNNEI. V trimming: 4 bases; J trimming: 4 bases; junction bases outside the gene matches: 6. This CDR3 spans 14 amino acids. The CDR3 sequence is CASSVDRVGYGYTF. The DNA of the CDR3 is TGTGCCAGCAGTGTCGACAGGGTAGGCTATGGCTACACCTTC.

The V and J genes are TRBV9 and TRBJ2-7, with D perhaps TRBD1 (6 bases). Per germline, CDR1 SGDLS and CDR2 YYNGEE. V was pared by 4 bases and J by 2 bases, with 13 bases between. This CDR3 spans 14 amino acids. The CDR3 here is CASSRGTGTYEQYF. In DNA, the CDR3 is TGTGCCAGCAGCCGGGGCACAGGGACCTACGAGCAGTACTTC.

V is TRBV6-5 and J is TRBJ2-7; D not resolved. The CDR3 totals 11 residues. V lost 5 bases to trimming and J lost 4 bases, with 6 bases between them. In germline, CDR1 is MNHEY, CDR2 SVGAGI. Here the CDR3 reads CASSANYEQYF. CDR3 sequence (DNA): TGTGCCAGCAGTGCAAATTACGAGCAGTACTTC.

V usage is TRBV9 and J usage is TRBJ2-7, with D possibly being TRBD2 (6 bases). V gave up 4 bases and J gave up 6 bases, with 11 bases separating them. CDR1 is SGDLS and CDR2 is YYNGEE in the germline V gene. CDR3 length: 12 amino acids. The chain's CDR3 is CASSLGSGEQYF. DNA of the CDR3: TGTGCCAGCAGCCTCGGTAGCGGCGAGCAGTACTTC. The complete variable domain, with remaining parts taken from reference TRBV9 and TRBJ2-7, reads DSGVTQTPKHLITATGQRVTLRCSPRSGDLSVYWYQQSLDQGLQFLIQYYNGEERAKGNILERFSAQQFPDLHSELNLSSLELGDSALYFCASSLGSGEQYFGPGTRLTVT.

This rearrangement joins TRBV7-9 to TRBJ1-2; 8 bases agree with TRBD1. The CDR3 has 14 amino acids. Germline trimming cut 4 bases from V and 3 bases from J; bases unmatched to any gene: 4. CDR1 SEHNR and CDR2 FQNEAQ come from the germline V gene (reference sequence). DNA of the CDR3: TGTGCCAGCAGCTCCGGACAGGGAGACTATGGCTACACCTTC. Translated, it gives CASSSGQGDYGYTF.

The rearrangement links TRBV25-1 to TRBJ1-2; possible D gene TRBD1, 5 bases. Per the germline V gene, CDR1 is MGHDK and CDR2 is SYGVNS. CDR3 length: 15 amino acids. Trimming cost V 6 bases and J 7 bases, with 21 bases left between them. The CDR3 DNA follows: TGTGCCAGCAGACTTAACTTGGGGGGTCGGAGTGGCTACACCTTC. This encodes CASRLNLGGRSGYTF.

The genes are TRBV7-2 and TRBJ1-2; 8 nucleotides agree with TRBD1. CDR1 and CDR2 (germline): SGHTA, FQGNSA. The length of the CDR3 is 15 residues. J gave up 8 bases and V 3 bases, and 11 bases lay outside the gene matches. In DNA, the CDR3 is TGTGCCAGCAGCTTGAGCTTACCGGACAGGGACGGCTACACCTTC. It encodes CASSLSLPDRDGYTF.

The count of this clone is one. V and J are TRBV7-9 and TRBJ1-2; D possibly corresponds to TRBD1 (5 bases). The V and J ends lost 2 bases and 1 base respectively, with 8 bases between them. The CDR3 sequence is 14 residues long. Germline lookup yields CDR1 SEHNR and CDR2 FQNEAQ (reference sequence). CDR3 nucleotide sequence: TGTGCCAGCAGCTTACTGACAGATAACTATGGCTACACCTTC. It yields the protein CASSLLTDNYGYTF.

This rearrangement joins TRBV19 to TRBJ2-6; D is possibly TRBD1 (5 bases). From germline, CDR1 is LNHDA and CDR2 SQIVND (reference sequence). CDR3 length: 15 amino acids. V lost 5 bases, J lost 1 base, and 9 bases lay in between. The CDR3 is CASSPRASGANVLTF. The CDR3 coding sequence is TGTGCCAGTAGTCCCAGGGCTTCTGGGGCCAACGTCCTGACTTTC. Together with reference TRBV19 and TRBJ2-6, the CDR3 gives the full variable domain: DGGITQSPKYLFRKEGQNVTLSCEQNLNHDAMYWYRQDPGQGLRLIYYSQIVNDFQKGDIAEGYSVSREKKESFPLTVTSAQKNPTAFYLCASSPRASGANVLTFGAGSRLTVL.

The chain couples TRBV2 to TRBJ1-4; 7 bases align to TRBD1. This CDR3 has 14 amino acids. The V segment lost 6 bases and the J segment 7 bases; nucleotides outside the gene matches: 8. Germline assignment: CDR1 SNHLY and CDR2 FYNNEI. The CDR3 nucleotides are TGTGCCAGCAGAGAAACAGGGGACGTTGAAAAACTGTTTTTT. Residues: CASRETGDVEKLFF.

CDR3 DNA sequence: TGTGCCATCAGTGAAACCGGGACTAGCGGGGGTCCTAGCACAGATACGCAGTATTTT. Amino acid sequence: CAISETGTSGGPSTDTQYF. This chain uses TRBV10-3 with TRBJ2-3; 14 bases are shared with TRBD2. The CDR3 is 19 amino acids. Germline CDR1 ENHRY, CDR2 SYGVKD. V gave up 3 bases and J gave up 0 bases; unmatched junction bases: 8.

V is TRBV7-6 and J is TRBJ1-2; no clear D. CDR1 and CDR2 (germline): SGHVS, FNYEAQ. The CDR3 extends over 13 amino acids. V was cut by 5 bases and J by 4 bases, with 11 bases left in between. CDR3 coding DNA: TGTGCCAGCAGCCTTGACGGAGGCTATGGCTACACCTTC. This translates into CASSLDGGYGYTF.

The genes are TRBV5-1 and TRBJ2-3, with D unclear. Looked up from germline, CDR1 is SGHRS and CDR2 is YFSETQ. There are 14 residues in the CDR3. Trimming removed 4 bases at V and 0 bases at J, with 9 bases between. The chain's CDR3 is CASSPKLSTDTQYF. The CDR3 DNA reads TGCGCCAGCAGCCCGAAACTAAGCACAGATACGCAGTATTTT.

The V gene is TRBV2, the J gene TRBJ1-5; TRBD1 might be the D (5 bases). Trimming pared 7 bases from V and 5 bases from J, leaving 21 bases between. CDR1 and CDR2 (germline): SNHLY, FYNNEI. The CDR3 is 16 amino acids. DNA of the CDR3: TGTGCCAGCATCTTAGAGAGGGGCGTCAGGGATCAGCCCCAGCATTTT. It is translated as CASILERGVRDQPQHF.

The J gene is TRBJ2-7, the V gene TRBV18, with D perhaps matching TRBD1 or TRBD2 (5 bases each). The CDR3 contains 15 residues. Germline CDR1 KGHSH, CDR2 LQKENI. The V and J ends lost 6 bases and 1 base respectively, with 16 bases between them. This CDR3 is CASSLSGARSYEQYF. DNA of the CDR3: TGTGCCAGCTCCCTATCCGGGGCGCGATCCTACGAGCAGTACTTC. Full variable domain (remainder filled in from reference TRBV18 and TRBJ2-7): NAGVMQNPRHLVRRRGQEARLRCSPMKGHSHVYWYRQLPEEGLKFMVYLQKENIIDESGMPKERFSAEFPKEGPSILRIQQVVRGDSAAYFCASSLSGARSYEQYFGPGTRLTVT.

J is TRBJ2-3 and V is TRBV6-1, with TRBD2 matching 9 bases. Per germline, CDR1 MNHNS and CDR2 SASEGT. The CDR3 runs to 15 residues. V lost 7 bases to trimming and J lost 5 bases; unmatched junction nucleotides: 10. The CDR3 DNA reads as TGTGCCAGCAAAGAACTAGCGGGCGACTTAGATACGCAGTATTTT. It encodes CASKELAGDLDTQYF.